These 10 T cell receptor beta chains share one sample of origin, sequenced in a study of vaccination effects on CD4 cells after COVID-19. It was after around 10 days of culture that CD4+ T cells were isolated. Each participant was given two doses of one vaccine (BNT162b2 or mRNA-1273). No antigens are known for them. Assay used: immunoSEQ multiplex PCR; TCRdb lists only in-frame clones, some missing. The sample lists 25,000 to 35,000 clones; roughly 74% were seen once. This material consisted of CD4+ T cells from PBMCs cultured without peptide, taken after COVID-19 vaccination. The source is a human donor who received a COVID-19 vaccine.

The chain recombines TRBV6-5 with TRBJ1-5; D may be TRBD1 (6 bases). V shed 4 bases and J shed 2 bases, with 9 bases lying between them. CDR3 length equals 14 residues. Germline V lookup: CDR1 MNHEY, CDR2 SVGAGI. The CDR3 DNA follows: TGTGCCAGCAGTTCAGGACAGCGCAATCAGCCCCAGCATTTT. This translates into CASSSGQRNQPQHF.

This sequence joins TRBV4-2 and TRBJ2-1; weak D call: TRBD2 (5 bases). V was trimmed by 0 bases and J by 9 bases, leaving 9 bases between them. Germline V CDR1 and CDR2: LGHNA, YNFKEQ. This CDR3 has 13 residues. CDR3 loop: CASSQDPSREQFF. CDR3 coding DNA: TGTGCCAGCAGCCAAGACCCTAGCCGTGAGCAGTTCTTC.

CDR3 bases: TGTGCCACCAGTGATAAGAGGGGAGGGACCTACCGGGATACGCAGTATTTT. This sequence encodes CATSDKRGGTYRDTQYF. This chain links TRBV24-1 with TRBJ2-3, with TRBD2 matching 7 bases. Trimming removed 3 bases from V and 6 bases from J; junction bases left unmatched: 14. CDR1 KGHDR and CDR2 SFDVKD come from the germline V gene. The CDR3 extends over 17 amino acids.

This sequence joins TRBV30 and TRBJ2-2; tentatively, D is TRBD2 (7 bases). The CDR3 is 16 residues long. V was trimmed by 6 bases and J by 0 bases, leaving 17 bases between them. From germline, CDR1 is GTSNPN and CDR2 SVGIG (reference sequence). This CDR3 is CACPEGGGANTGELFF. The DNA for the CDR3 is TGTGCCTGCCCCGAAGGGGGGGGCGCGAACACCGGGGAGCTGTTTTTT.

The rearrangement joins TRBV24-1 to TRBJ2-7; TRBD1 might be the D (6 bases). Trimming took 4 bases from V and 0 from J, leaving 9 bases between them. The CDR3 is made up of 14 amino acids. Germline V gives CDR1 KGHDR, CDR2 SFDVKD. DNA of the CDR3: TGTGCCACCAGTGACGTGGACAGCTCCTACGAGCAGTACTTC. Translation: CATSDVDSSYEQYF.

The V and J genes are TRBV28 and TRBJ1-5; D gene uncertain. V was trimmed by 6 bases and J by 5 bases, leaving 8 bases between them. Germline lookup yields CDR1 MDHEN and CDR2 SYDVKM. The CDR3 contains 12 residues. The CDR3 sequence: CASSYTHQPQHF. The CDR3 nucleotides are TGTGCCAGCAGCTACACCCATCAGCCCCAGCATTTT. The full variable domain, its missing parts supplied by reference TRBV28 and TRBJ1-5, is DVKVTQSSRYLVKRTGEKVFLECVQDMDHENMFWYRQDPGLGLRLIYFSYDVKMKEKGDIPEGYSVSREKKERFSLILESASTNQTSMYLCASSYTHQPQHFGDGTRLSIL.

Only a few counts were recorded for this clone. The CDR3 coding sequence is TGCGCCAGCAGCTTGGCGGGCGAGAACACTGAAGCTTTCTTT. It yields the protein CASSLAGENTEAFF. V gene TRBV5-1 combines with J gene TRBJ1-1; D gene ambiguous. The germline V and J ends were trimmed by 0 bases and 1 base, with 7 bases remaining between them. This CDR3 has 14 residues. Germline CDR1 is SGHRS and CDR2 is YFSETQ.

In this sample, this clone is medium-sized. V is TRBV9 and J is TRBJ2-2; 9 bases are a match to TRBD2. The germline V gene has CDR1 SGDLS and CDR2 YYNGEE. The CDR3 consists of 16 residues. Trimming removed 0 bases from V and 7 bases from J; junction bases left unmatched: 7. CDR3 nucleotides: TGTGCCAGCAGCGTAGTAGCGGGGGCCACGGGCGGGGAGCTGTTTTTT. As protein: CASSVVAGATGGELFF. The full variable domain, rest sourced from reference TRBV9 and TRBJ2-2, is DSGVTQTPKHLITATGQRVTLRCSPRSGDLSVYWYQQSLDQGLQFLIQYYNGEERAKGNILERFSAQQFPDLHSELNLSSLELGDSALYFCASSVVAGATGGELFFGEGSRLTVL.

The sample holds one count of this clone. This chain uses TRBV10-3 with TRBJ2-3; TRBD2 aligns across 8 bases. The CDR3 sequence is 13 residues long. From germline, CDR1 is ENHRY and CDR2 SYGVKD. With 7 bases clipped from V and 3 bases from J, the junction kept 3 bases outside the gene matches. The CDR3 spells CAIKKRETDTQYF. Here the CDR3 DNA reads TGTGCCATCAAGAAGCGGGAGACAGATACGCAGTATTTT.

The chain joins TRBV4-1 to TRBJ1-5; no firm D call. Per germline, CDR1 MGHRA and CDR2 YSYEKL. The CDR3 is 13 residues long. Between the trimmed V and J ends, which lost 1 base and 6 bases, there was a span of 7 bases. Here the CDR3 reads CASSQVAVQPQHF. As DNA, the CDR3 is TGCGCCAGCAGCCAAGTCGCCGTTCAGCCCCAGCATTTT.